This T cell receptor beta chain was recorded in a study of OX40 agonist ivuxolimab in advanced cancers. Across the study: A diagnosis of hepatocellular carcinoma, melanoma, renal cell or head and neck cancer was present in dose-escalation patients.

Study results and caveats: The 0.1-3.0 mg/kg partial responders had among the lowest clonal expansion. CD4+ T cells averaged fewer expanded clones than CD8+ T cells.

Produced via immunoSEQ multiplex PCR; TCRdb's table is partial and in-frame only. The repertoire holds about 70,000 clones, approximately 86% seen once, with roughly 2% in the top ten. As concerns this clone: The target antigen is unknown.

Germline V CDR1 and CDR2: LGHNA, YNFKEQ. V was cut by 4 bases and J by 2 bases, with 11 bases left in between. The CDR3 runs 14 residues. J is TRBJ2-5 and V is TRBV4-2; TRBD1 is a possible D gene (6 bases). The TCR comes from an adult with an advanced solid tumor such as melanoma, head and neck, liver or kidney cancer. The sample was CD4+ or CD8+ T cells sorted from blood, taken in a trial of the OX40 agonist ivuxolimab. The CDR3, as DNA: TGTGCCAGCAGCCCACGGACAGATCAAGAGACCCAGTACTTC. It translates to CASSPRTDQETQYF.